A selection of T cell receptor beta chains follows, all from one sample in a study of T cell repertoires in cytomegalovirus infection. TCRdb re-called the reads through MiXCR, storing one row per CDR3 protein. Among approximately 700,000 distinct CDR3 sequences listed, roughly 35% were seen once. Sequences were obtained from PBMCs. The source is a human donor in good health (CMV status not recorded). Some clones in this sample may be carry-over from other donors' samples. Each CDR3 is given with its conserved first and last residue. D genes are given only for firm matches.

v_call d_call cdr3_aa
TRBV29-1 . CSVPGLRNEQFF
TRBV28 . CASSFTGAYGYTF
TRBV7-2 TRBD1 CASSSRWGQGPSGANVLTF
TRBV28 TRBD1 CASTYTGASNQPQHF
TRBV6-2/TRBV6-3 TRBD2 CASSYGRTSGRSEETQYF
TRBV24-1 . CATSDPFSGGYTDTQYF
TRBV5-1 . CASSLARTTRTYEQYF
TRBV28 TRBD1 CASSLSDRGEQYF
TRBV7-2 . CASSSPSRDTLPSYNEQFF
TRBV3-1 . CASSQDLEGTPYNEQFF
TRBV25-1 . CASSDNSSSGNTIYF
TRBV4-1 TRBD1 CASSQDPGGEQYF
TRBV20-1 . CSARGGHLKPLGSYEQYF
TRBV2 . CASGRQNLYNEQFF
TRBV5-1 TRBD1 CASSARGQDSYNEQFF
TRBV7-2 . CASKRRIGTHNEQFF
TRBV7-9 . CASSSNGGTGELFF